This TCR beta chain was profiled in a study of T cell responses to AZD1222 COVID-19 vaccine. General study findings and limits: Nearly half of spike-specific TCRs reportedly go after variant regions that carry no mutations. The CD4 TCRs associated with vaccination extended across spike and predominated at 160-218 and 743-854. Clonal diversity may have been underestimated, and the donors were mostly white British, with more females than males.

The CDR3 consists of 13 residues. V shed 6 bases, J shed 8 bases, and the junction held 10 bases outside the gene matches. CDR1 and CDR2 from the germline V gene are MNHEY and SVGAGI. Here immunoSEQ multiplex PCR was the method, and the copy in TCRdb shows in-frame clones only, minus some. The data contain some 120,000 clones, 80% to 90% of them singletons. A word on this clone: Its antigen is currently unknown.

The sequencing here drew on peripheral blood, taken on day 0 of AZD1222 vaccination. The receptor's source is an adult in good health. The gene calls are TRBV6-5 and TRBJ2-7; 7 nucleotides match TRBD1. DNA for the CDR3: TGTGCCAGCAGCCATAGGGACAGCCGAAAGCAGTACTTC. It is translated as CASSHRDSRKQYF.